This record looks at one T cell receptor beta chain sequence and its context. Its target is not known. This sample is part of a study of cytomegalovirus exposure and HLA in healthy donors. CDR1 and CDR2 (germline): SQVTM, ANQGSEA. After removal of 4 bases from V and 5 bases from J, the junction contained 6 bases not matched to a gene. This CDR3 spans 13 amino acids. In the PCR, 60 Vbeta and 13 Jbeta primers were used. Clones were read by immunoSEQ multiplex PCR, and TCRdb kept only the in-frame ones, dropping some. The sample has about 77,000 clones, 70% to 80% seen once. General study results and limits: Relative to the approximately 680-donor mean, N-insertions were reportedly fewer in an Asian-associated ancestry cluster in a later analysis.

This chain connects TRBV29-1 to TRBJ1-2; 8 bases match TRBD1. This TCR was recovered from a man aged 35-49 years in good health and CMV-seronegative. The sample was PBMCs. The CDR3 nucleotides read TGCAGCGTTGCAATCACAGGGGGGTATGGCTACACCTTC. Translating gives CSVAITGGYGYTF.